The 6 T cell receptor beta chains listed next were all sequenced from one sample in a study of T cell clones after liver transplantation. Sequencing used immunoSEQ multiplex PCR; TCRdb keeps in-frame clones, though not all of them. The data show around 35,000 clones, about 93% seen once. The source material was CD8+ T cells from blood, sampled 12 months after liver transplant. The receptors stem from a human patient who received a liver transplant. The graft donor may be the source of some T cells.

This clone showed up just once. The gene calls are TRBV19 and TRBJ2-7; TRBD2 matches 8 bases. There are 14 residues in the CDR3. V lost 3 bases and J lost 4; bases outside the gene matches: 5. Germline V gene data show CDR1 as LNHDA and CDR2 as SQIVND (reference sequence). DNA for the CDR3: TGTGCCAGTAGTATGCGGGGGGAAGCTTACGAGCAGTACTTC. This codes for CASSMRGEAYEQYF.

This clone came up once. The rearrangement joins TRBV27 to TRBJ1-2; 8 bases fit TRBD1. The V gene's germline CDR1 is MNHEY and CDR2 SMNVEV (reference sequence). V shed 5 bases and J 7 bases; nucleotides not matched to a gene: 12. The CDR3 has 15 residues. DNA of the CDR3: TGTGCCAGCAGTCTGTCCCCGGACAGGGTGTTTGGCTACACCTTC. Amino acid sequence: CASSLSPDRVFGYTF.

V gene TRBV11-2 combines with J gene TRBJ2-3; 8 bases are shared with TRBD2. V lost 1 base and J lost 0; bases outside the gene matches: 3. The V gene's germline CDR1 is SGHAT and CDR2 FQNNGV. The CDR3 totals 16 residues. This CDR3 is CASSLVGLVSTDTQYF. For the CDR3, the DNA is TGTGCCAGCAGCTTAGTGGGACTAGTTAGCACAGATACGCAGTATTTT.

V usage is TRBV9 and J usage is TRBJ2-7; a possible D gene is TRBD2 (5 bases). The CDR3 spans 13 residues. The V gene's germline CDR1 is SGDLS and CDR2 YYNGEE. V dropped 0 bases and J dropped 1 base, with 5 bases sitting between them. The CDR3 sequence: CASSVGESYEQYF. The DNA for the CDR3 is TGTGCCAGCAGCGTAGGGGAGTCCTACGAGCAGTACTTC.

The chain carries TRBV2 and TRBJ1-2; TRBD1 might be the D (6 bases). Germline V CDR1 and CDR2: SNHLY, FYNNEI. This CDR3 contains 15 residues. V lost 0 bases to trimming and J lost 6 bases, with 14 bases between them. This chain's CDR3 is CASSEARTAADGYTF. The CDR3 DNA sequence: TGTGCCAGCAGTGAAGCGCGGACAGCCGCTGATGGCTACACCTTC.

The chain carries TRBV7-3 and TRBJ2-7; TRBD2 matches 8 bases. The CDR3 runs 14 residues. V lost 3 bases, J lost 1 base, and 2 bases stayed unmatched. Germline assignment: CDR1 SGHTA and CDR2 FQGTGA. DNA for the CDR3: TGTGCCAGCAGCTTGACGGGAGGGTCCTACGAGCAGTACTTC. Translation gives CASSLTGGSYEQYF.